These 13 T cell receptor beta chains share one sample of origin, sequenced in a study of blood T cell repertoires in COVID-19. Method: immunoSEQ multiplex PCR; TCRdb's copy keeps in-frame clones and lacks some. The top ten hold approximately 0.95% of the sample, which has 130,000 to 150,000 clones, around 90% seen once. Sequencing was done on a sample of peripheral blood. The receptor source for this set is a woman aged 50 to 60 with acute or convalescent COVID-19.

This clone showed up just once. The gene calls are TRBV19 and TRBJ2-7, with 9 bases that match TRBD1. The CDR3 spans 15 residues. With 2 bases clipped from V and 4 bases from J, the junction kept 6 bases outside the gene matches. The germline V gene encodes CDR1 LNHDA and CDR2 SQIVND (reference sequence). The CDR3 DNA follows: TGTGCCAGTAGTATAAAAGGACAGGGGTGGTACGAGCAGTACTTC. Protein: CASSIKGQGWYEQYF.

The chain has TRBV7-9 and TRBJ2-7; 7 bases align to TRBD2. Germline CDR1 is SEHNR and CDR2 is FQNEAQ (reference sequence). The CDR3 has 14 amino acids. V shed 1 base and J 3 bases; nucleotides not matched to a gene: 3. The DNA for the CDR3 is TGTGCCAGCAGCTTAGAGCGGGGCAGCTACGAGCAGTACTTC. Protein sequence: CASSLERGSYEQYF.

The chain uses TRBV7-2 and TRBJ1-6; 7 nucleotides align to TRBD1. J gave up 10 bases and V 4 bases, and 10 bases lay outside the gene matches. There are 15 residues in the CDR3. Germline V CDR1 and CDR2: SGHTA, FQGNSA. The CDR3, as DNA: TGTGCCAGCAGCTACGCCACAGGGGCGGCGTCACCCCTCCACTTT. Translating gives CASSYATGAASPLHF.

The V call is TRBV3-1 (or the pseudogene TRBV3-2), the J call TRBJ1-1; D is unclear. Trimming stripped 0 bases from V and 0 bases from J, with 11 bases between. CDR1 is LGHDT and CDR2 is YNNKEL in the germline V gene (reference sequence). There are 16 residues in the CDR3. CDR3: CASSQETGSLNTEAFF. As DNA, the CDR3 is TGTGCCAGCAGCCAAGAAACGGGGTCCTTGAACACTGAAGCTTTCTTT.

This chain uses TRBV5-1 with TRBJ2-7, with TRBD2 as a possible D gene (5 bases). Germline loops: CDR1 SGHRS, CDR2 YFSETQ. The length of the CDR3 is 15 residues. V was pared by 0 bases and J by 0 bases, with 10 bases between. The CDR3 DNA reads TGCGCCAGCAGCTTGGCCGGAGGTATCTCCTACGAGCAGTACTTC. Encoded protein: CASSLAGGISYEQYF.

This clone was observed a few times. For the CDR3, the DNA is TGTGCCAGCAGCCAGGACAGCCTTCAGCCCCAGCATTTT. Translation gives CASSQDSLQPQHF. This chain uses TRBV7-3 with TRBJ1-5; D might be TRBD1 (6 bases). This CDR3 contains 13 residues. CDR1 is SGHTA and CDR2 is FQGTGA in the germline V gene. V lost 5 bases, J lost 6 bases, and 11 bases lay in between.

The chain links TRBV19 to TRBJ1-2; the match to TRBD1 covers 7 bases. The germline gives CDR1 LNHDA, CDR2 SQIVND (reference sequence). Unmatched junction bases numbered 13, after V lost 6 bases and J lost 3 bases. This CDR3 region has 16 residues. Here the CDR3 DNA reads TGTGCCAGTAGCCCAGGGGGAGGCAGGGTCGACTATGGCTACACCTTC. This gives the protein CASSPGGGRVDYGYTF.

This chain links TRBV29-1 with TRBJ2-7; 10 nucleotides match TRBD1. With V trimmed by 4 bases and J by 3 bases, 3 bases remained unmatched. Per germline, CDR1 SQVTM and CDR2 ANQGSEA. This CDR3 region has 13 residues. The CDR3 region is CSVGDRGGYEQYF. In nucleotides, the CDR3 is TGCAGCGTTGGGGACAGGGGAGGCTACGAGCAGTACTTC.

J is TRBJ2-3 and V is TRBV6-5, with TRBD1 matching 9 bases. With 6 bases clipped from V and 3 bases from J, the junction kept 4 bases outside the gene matches. Germline V gene lookup returns CDR1 MNHEY and CDR2 SVGAGI. This CDR3 has 14 residues. As DNA, the CDR3 is TGTGCCAGCAGACAGGGGGCTTGGACAGATACGCAGTATTTT. As protein: CASRQGAWTDTQYF.

The rearrangement joins TRBV6-6 to TRBJ1-5, with D unclear. Trimming left V 10 bases short and J 2 bases short, with 15 bases between. Germline V lookup: CDR1 MNHNY, CDR2 SVGAGI (reference sequence). This CDR3 comprises 14 residues. The CDR3 bases are TGTGCCACCCATTCTAGGATGGGCAATCAGCCCCAGCATTTT. Its protein is CATHSRMGNQPQHF.

The chain joins TRBV4-2 to TRBJ2-5; D is possibly TRBD1 (6 bases). The V end lost 0 bases, the J end lost 4 bases, and 12 bases lay between the germline ends. CDR1 and CDR2 (germline): LGHNA, YNFKEQ. The length of the CDR3 is 15 residues. The CDR3 region is CASSQEPGVGETQYF. DNA of the CDR3: TGTGCCAGCAGCCAAGAACCAGGGGTGGGAGAGACCCAGTACTTC.

The chain recombines TRBV19 with TRBJ2-3; 8 bases align to TRBD1. Germline assignment: CDR1 LNHDA and CDR2 SQIVND (reference sequence). This CDR3 contains 14 residues. The J segment lost 2 bases and the V segment lost 6 bases, leaving 4 bases of the junction unmatched. CDR3 sequence: CASSETGDTDTQYF. In nucleotides, the CDR3 is TGTGCCAGTAGCGAGACAGGGGACACAGATACGCAGTATTTT. The entire variable domain, with the rest obtained from reference TRBV19 and TRBJ2-3, is as follows: DGGITQSPKYLFRKEGQNVTLSCEQNLNHDAMYWYRQDPGQGLRLIYYSQIVNDFQKGDIAEGYSVSREKKESFPLTVTSAQKNPTAFYLCASSETGDTDTQYFGPGTRLTVL.

In this sample, this clone turned up a few times. The chain recombines TRBV24-1 with TRBJ1-1; D remains unclear. Germline V gene data show CDR1 as KGHDR and CDR2 as SFDVKD. This CDR3 comprises 13 residues. V lost 5 bases and J lost 0, with 6 bases in between. The CDR3 region is CATSGRMNTEAFF. The DNA of the CDR3 is TGTGCCACCAGTGGCAGGATGAACACTGAAGCTTTCTTT.